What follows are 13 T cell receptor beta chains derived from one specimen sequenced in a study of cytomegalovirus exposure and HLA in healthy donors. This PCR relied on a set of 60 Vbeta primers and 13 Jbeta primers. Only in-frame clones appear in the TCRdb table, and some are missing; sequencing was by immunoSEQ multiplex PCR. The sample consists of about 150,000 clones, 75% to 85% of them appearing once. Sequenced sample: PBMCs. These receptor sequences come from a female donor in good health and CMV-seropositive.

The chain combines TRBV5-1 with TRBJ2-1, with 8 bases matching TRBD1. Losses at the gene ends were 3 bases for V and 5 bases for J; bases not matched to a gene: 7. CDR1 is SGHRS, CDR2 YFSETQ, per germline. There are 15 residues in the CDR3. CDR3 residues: CASSSRGREDNEQFF. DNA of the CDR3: TGCGCCAGCAGCTCCAGGGGGCGCGAGGACAATGAGCAGTTCTTC.

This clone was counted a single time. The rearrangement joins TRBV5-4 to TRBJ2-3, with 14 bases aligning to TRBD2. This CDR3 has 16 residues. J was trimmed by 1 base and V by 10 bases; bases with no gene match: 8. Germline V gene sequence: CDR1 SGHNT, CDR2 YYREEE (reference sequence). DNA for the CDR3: TGTGCCGCCGGGACTAGCGGGAGATGGGGCACAGATACGCAGTATTTT. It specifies CAAGTSGRWGTDTQYF.

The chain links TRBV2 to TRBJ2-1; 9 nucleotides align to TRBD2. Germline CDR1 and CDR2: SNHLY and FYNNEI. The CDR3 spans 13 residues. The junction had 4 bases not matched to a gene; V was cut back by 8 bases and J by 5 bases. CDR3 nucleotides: TGTGCCAGCCCGGGACTAGCAAACAATGAGCAGTTCTTC. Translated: CASPGLANNEQFF. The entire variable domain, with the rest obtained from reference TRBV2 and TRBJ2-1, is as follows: EPEVTQTPSHQVTQMGQEVILRCVPISNHLYFYWYRQILGQKVEFLVSFYNNEISEKSEIFDDQFSVERPDGSNFTLKIRSTKLEDSAMYFCASPGLANNEQFFGPGTRLTVL.

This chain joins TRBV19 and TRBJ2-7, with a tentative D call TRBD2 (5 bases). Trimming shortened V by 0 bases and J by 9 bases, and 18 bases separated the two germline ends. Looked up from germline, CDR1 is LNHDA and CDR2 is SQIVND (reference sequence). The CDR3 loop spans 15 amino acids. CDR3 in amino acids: CASSIDNAPADGQYF. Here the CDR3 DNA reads TGTGCCAGTAGTATAGATAACGCCCCAGCGGATGGGCAGTACTTC.

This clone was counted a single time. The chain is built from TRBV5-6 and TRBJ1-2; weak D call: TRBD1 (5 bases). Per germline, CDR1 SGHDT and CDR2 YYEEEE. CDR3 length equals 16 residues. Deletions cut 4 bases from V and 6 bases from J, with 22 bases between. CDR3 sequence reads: CASSPDFRVSGDGYTF. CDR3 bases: TGTGCCAGCAGCCCTGACTTCAGGGTTTCGGGTGATGGCTACACCTTC.

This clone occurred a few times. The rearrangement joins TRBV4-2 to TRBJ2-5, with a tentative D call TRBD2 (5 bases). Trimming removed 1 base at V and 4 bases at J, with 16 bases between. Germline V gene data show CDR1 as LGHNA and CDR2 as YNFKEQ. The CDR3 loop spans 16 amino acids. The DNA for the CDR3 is TGTGCCAGCAGCCAAGGGGAGACCCCCTGGGGAGAGACCCAGTACTTC. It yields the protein CASSQGETPWGETQYF.

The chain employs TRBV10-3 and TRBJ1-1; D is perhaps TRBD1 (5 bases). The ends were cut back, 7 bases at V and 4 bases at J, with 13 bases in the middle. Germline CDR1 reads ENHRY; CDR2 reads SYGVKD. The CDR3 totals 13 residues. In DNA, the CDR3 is TGTGCCATCAAATCGGGAGGGACCACTGAAGCTTTCTTT. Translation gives CAIKSGGTTEAFF.

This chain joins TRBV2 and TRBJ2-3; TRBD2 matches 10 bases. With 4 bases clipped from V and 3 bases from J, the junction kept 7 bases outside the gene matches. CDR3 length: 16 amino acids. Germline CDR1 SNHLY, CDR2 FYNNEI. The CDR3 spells CASSGALAGGTDTQYF. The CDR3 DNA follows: TGTGCCAGCAGTGGGGCCTTAGCGGGGGGTACAGATACGCAGTATTTT.

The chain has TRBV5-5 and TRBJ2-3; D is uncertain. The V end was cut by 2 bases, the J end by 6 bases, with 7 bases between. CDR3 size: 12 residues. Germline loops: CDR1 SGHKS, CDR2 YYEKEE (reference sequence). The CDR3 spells CASSLSVDTQYF. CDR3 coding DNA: TGTGCCAGCAGCTTATCGGTGGATACGCAGTATTTT.

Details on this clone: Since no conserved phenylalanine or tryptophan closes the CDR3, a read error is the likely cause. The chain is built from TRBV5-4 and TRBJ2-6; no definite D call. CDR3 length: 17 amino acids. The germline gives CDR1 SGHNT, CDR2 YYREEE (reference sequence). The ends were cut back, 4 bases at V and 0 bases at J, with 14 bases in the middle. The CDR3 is CASSLKTESSGANVLTS. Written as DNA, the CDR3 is TGTGCCAGCAGCCTGAAGACGGAAAGCTCTGGGGCCAACGTCCTGACTTCC.

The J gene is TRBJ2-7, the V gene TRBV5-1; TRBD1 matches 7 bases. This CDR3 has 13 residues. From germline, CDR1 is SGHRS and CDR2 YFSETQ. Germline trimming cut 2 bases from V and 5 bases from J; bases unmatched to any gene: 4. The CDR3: CASSFTGVHEQYF. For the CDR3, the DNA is TGCGCCAGCAGCTTTACAGGGGTCCACGAGCAGTACTTC.

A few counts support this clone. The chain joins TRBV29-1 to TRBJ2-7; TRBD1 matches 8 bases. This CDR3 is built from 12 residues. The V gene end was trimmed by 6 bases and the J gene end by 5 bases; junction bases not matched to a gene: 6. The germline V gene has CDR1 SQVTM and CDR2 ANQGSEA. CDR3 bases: TGCAGCGTCGGAGGACAGGGCCACGAGCAGTACTTC. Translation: CSVGGQGHEQYF.

The CDR3 sequence is CASSQGGQRGGEETQYF. In DNA form, the CDR3 reads TGTGCCAGCAGCCAGGGGGGCCAGCGGGGGGGGGAAGAGACCCAGTACTTC. The rearrangement joins TRBV4-2 to TRBJ2-5, with 10 bases that match TRBD2. This CDR3 has 17 amino acids. J lost 3 bases, V lost 3 bases, and 10 bases had no gene match. Germline CDR1 reads LGHNA; CDR2 reads YNFKEQ.